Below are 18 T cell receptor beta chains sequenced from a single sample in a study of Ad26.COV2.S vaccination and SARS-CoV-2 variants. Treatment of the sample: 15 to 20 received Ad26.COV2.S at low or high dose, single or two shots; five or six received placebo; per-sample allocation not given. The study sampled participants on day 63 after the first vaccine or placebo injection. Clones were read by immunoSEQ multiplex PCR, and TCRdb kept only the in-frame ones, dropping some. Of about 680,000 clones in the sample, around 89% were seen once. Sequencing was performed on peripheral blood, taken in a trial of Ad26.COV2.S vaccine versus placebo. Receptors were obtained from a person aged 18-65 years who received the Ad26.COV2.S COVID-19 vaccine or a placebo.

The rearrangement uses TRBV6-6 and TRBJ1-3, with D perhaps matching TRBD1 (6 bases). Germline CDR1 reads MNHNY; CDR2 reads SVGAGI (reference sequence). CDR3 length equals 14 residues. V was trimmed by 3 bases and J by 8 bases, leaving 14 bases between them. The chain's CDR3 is CASSYGQRGDTIYF. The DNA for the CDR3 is TGTGCCAGCAGTTATGGACAGAGAGGGGACACCATATATTTT.

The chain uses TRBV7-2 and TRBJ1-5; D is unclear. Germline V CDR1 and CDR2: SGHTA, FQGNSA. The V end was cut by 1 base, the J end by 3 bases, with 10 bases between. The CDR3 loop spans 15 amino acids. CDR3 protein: CASSLDGRSNQPQHF. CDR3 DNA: TGTGCCAGCAGCTTAGACGGGAGATCCAATCAGCCCCAGCATTTT.

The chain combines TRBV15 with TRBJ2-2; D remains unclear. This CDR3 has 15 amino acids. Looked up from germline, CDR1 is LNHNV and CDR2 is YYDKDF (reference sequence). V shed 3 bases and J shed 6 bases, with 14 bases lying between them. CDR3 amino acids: CATSSRTSIPGELFF. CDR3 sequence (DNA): TGTGCCACCAGCAGTAGGACCTCCATCCCCGGGGAGCTGTTTTTT.

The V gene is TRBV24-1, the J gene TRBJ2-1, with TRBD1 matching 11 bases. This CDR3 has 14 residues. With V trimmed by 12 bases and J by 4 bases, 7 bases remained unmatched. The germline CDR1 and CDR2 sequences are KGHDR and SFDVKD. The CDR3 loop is CAPNGDRGYNEQFF. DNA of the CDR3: TGTGCCCCTAATGGGGACAGGGGGTACAATGAGCAGTTCTTC.

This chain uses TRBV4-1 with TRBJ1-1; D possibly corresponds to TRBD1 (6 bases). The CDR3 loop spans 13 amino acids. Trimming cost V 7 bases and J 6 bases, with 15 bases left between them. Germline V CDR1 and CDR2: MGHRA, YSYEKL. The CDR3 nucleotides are TGCGCCAGCAAACGAGGGGAGGGGGCTGAAGCTTTCTTT. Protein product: CASKRGEGAEAFF.

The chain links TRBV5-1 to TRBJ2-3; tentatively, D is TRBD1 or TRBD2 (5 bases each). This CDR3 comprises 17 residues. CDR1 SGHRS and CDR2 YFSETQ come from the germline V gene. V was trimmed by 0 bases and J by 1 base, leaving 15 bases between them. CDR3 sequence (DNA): TGCGCCAGCAGCTTGGACGGGACGCCTCTTGGCACAGATACGCAGTATTTT. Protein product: CASSLDGTPLGTDTQYF.

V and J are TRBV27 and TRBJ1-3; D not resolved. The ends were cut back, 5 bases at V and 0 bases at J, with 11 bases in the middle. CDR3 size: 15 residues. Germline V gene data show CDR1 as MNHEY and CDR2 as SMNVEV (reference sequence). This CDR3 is CASSLYRSSGNTIYF. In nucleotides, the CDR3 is TGTGCCAGCAGTCTCTATAGGAGCTCTGGAAACACCATATATTTT.

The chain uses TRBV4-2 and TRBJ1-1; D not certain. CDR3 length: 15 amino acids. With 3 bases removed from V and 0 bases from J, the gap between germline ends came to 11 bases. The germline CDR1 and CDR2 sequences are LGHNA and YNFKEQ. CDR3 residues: CASSQLEGMNTEAFF. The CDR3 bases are TGTGCCAGCAGCCAGTTGGAAGGGATGAACACTGAAGCTTTCTTT.

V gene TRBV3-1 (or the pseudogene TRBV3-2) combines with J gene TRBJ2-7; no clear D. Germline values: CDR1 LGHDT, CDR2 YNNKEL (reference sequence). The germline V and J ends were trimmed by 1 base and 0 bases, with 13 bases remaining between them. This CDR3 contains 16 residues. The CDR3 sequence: CASSQGFGRSSYEQYF. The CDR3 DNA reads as TGTGCCAGCAGCCAAGGCTTCGGACGGAGCTCCTACGAGCAGTACTTC.

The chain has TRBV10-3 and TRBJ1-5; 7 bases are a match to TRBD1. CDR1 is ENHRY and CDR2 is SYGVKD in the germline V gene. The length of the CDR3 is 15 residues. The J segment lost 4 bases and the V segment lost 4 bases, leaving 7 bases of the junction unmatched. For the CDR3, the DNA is TGTGCCATCAGTGGAGGCACAGGGGAAAATCAGCCCCAGCATTTT. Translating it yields CAISGGTGENQPQHF.

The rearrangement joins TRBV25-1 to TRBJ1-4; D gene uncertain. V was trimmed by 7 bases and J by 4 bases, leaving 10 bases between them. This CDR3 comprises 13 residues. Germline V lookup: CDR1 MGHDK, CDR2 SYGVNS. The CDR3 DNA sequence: TGTGCCAGCATGGGCAGCAGTAATGAAAAACTGTTTTTT. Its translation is CASMGSSNEKLFF. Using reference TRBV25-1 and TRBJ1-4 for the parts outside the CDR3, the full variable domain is EADIYQTPRYLVIGTGKKITLECSQTMGHDKMYWYQQDPGMELHLIHYSYGVNSTEKGDLSSESTVSRIRTEHFPLTLESARPSHTSQYLCASMGSSNEKLFFGSGTQLSVL.

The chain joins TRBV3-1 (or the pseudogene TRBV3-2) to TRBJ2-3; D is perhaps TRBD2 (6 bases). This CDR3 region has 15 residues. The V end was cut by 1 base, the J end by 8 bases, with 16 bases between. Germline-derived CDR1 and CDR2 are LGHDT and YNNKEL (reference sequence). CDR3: CASSQGAGPMGTQYF. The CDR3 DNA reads TGTGCCAGCAGCCAAGGGGCGGGACCGATGGGTACGCAGTATTTT.

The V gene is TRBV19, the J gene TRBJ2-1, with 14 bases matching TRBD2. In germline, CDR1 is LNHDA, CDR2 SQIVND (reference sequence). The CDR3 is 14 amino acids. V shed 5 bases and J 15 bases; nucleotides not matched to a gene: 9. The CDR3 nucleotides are TGTGCCAGTAGTGATCCGGGACTAGCGGGAGTGGTGTTCTTC. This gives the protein CASSDPGLAGVVFF.

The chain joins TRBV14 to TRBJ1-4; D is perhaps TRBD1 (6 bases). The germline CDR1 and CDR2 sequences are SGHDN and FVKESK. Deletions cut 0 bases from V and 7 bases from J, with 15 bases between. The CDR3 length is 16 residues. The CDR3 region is CASSQDVAQGTEKLFF. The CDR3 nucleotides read TGTGCCAGCAGCCAAGATGTCGCACAGGGTACTGAAAAACTGTTTTTT.

CDR3 sequence reads: CASSVEGGRRNSPLHF. In DNA, the CDR3 is TGTGCCAGCAGCGTAGAGGGGGGGCGGAGAAATTCACCCCTCCACTTT. J is TRBJ1-6 and V is TRBV9; TRBD1 might be the D (6 bases). CDR1 is SGDLS, CDR2 YYNGEE, per germline. V lost 0 bases and J 7 bases, leaving 14 bases between the germline ends. This CDR3 is built from 16 residues. The complete variable domain, with remaining parts taken from reference TRBV9 and TRBJ1-6, reads DSGVTQTPKHLITATGQRVTLRCSPRSGDLSVYWYQQSLDQGLQFLIQYYNGEERAKGNILERFSAQQFPDLHSELNLSSLELGDSALYFCASSVEGGRRNSPLHFGNGTRLTVT.

In nucleotides, the CDR3 is TGTGCCAGCAGCTTCGGGACTAGCGGGAGAGGCTCTGGGGCCAACGTCCTGACTTTC. Amino acids: CASSFGTSGRGSGANVLTF. The rearrangement uses TRBV7-9 and TRBJ2-6, with 14 positions matching TRBD2. The CDR3 extends over 19 amino acids. Per germline, CDR1 SEHNR and CDR2 FQNEAQ (reference sequence). Trimming removed 3 bases from V and 0 bases from J; junction bases left unmatched: 4.

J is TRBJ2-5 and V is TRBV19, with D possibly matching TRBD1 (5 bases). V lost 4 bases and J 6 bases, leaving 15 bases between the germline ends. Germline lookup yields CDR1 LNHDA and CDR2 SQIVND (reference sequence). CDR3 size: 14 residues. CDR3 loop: CASSRAPGLKTQYF. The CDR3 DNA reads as TGTGCCAGTAGTAGGGCCCCAGGGCTCAAGACCCAGTACTTC.

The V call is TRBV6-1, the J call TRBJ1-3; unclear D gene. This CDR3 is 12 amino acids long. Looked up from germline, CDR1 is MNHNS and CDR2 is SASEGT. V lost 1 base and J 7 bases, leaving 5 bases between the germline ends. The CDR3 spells CASSEGRNTIYF. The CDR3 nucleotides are TGTGCCAGCAGTGAAGGGCGGAACACCATATATTTT.